At least ten counts were recorded for the clone carrying this T cell receptor beta chain. Antigen: not known. Time point given: pre-sensitization, week 0. The treatment was: therapeutic diphenylcyclopropenone sensitization with weekly scalp DPC. The data originate from a study of human T cells and chemical hapten exposure. Study-wide context: 0.01% DPC was applied to the upper back in patch tests, which were read at 6 days. Patients, chiefly female, had alopecia areata, totalis or universalis.

Using its own MiXCR run on the RACE reads, TCRdb lists one record per CDR3 protein. The sample carries tens of thousands of distinct CDR3 sequences, about 6.7% recorded once. Points from the study as a whole: Healthy individuals' immune responses may differ from those of donors, who had alopecia. Expanded TCRs formed significantly more large CDR3 similarity clusters than controls.

Germline CDR1 is SGHRS and CDR2 is YFSETQ. Deletions cut 4 bases from V and 6 bases from J, with 17 bases between. This CDR3 spans 15 amino acids. The V call is TRBV5-1, the J call TRBJ2-1; D possibly corresponds to TRBD2 (5 bases). The source material was whole blood, sampled in connection with sensitization to the hapten diphenylcyclopropenone (DPC). The clonotype originates from a woman in her 30s with alopecia areata. Some clones in this sample may be carry-over from other donors' samples. Here the CDR3 reads CASSLSGQAANEQFF. CDR3 nucleotides: TGCGCCAGCAGCCTAAGCGGTCAAGCGGCCAATGAGCAGTTCTTC.